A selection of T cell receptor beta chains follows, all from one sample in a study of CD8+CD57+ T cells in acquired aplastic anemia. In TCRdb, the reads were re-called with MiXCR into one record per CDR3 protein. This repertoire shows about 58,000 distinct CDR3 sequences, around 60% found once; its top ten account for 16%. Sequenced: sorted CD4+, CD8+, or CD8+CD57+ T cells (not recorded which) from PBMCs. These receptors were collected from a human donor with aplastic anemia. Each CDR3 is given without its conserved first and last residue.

CDR3aa: ASSGRDRGGDGYT
v_gene: TRBV2
len: 13

CDR3aa: ASSQTGGRTEAF
v_gene: TRBV7-2
len: 12

CDR3aa: ASSTGSSTDTQY
v_gene: TRBV19
len: 12

CDR3aa: ASSSTVATYEQY
v_gene: TRBV7-2
len: 12

CDR3aa: ASSRGTEEGGTQY
v_gene: TRBV6-1
len: 13

CDR3aa: SVEPGGVAEAF
v_gene: TRBV29-1
len: 11

CDR3aa: ASSLGRNQPQH
v_gene: TRBV11-2
len: 11

CDR3aa: ATSRDTSGGHEQY
v_gene: TRBV15
len: 13

CDR3aa: ASSSDFYNEQF
v_gene: TRBV7-3
len: 11

CDR3aa: ASSERQGTEAF
v_gene: TRBV9
len: 11

CDR3aa: AISEGWRDSGQGEQY
v_gene: TRBV10-3
len: 15

CDR3aa: ATSDSRQGGDEQY
v_gene: TRBV24-1
len: 13

CDR3aa: SVDSGQYNEQF
v_gene: TRBV29-1
len: 11

CDR3aa: ASSPPSGGAIDEQF
v_gene: TRBV7-8
len: 14

CDR3aa: SATADNKQF
v_gene: TRBV20-1
len: 9

CDR3aa: ASSLDYNTEAF
v_gene: TRBV7-7
len: 11

CDR3aa: ATSDAGGQETQY
v_gene: TRBV24-1
len: 12

CDR3aa: ATSIAGAGTDTQY
v_gene: TRBV24-1
len: 13

CDR3aa: ASSIGAGGVYEQY
v_gene: TRBV19
len: 13

CDR3aa: ASSPTQTTGANEAF
v_gene: TRBV18
len: 14

CDR3aa: ASSLRPGELF
v_gene: TRBV7-9
len: 10

CDR3aa: ASKRQENTEAF
v_gene: TRBV7-2
len: 11

CDR3aa: SVLEPEAF
v_gene: TRBV29-1
len: 8

CDR3aa: AGGEGQTVNEQF
v_gene: TRBV25-1
len: 12

CDR3aa: ASSLFVGYGYT
v_gene: TRBV7-9
len: 11

CDR3aa: ATSDLYTRRGY
v_gene: TRBV24-1
len: 11

CDR3aa: ASSLFDSLNSPLH
v_gene: TRBV7-3
len: 13

CDR3aa: SASRQFMNTEAF
v_gene: TRBV29-1
len: 12

CDR3aa: ASQEEGVSYGYT
v_gene: TRBV5-1
len: 12

CDR3aa: AISESSFSSQETYGYT
v_gene: TRBV10-3
len: 16

CDR3aa: ANQGAGDEQF
v_gene: TRBV10-3
len: 10

CDR3aa: ASRRRDLGYT
v_gene: TRBV6-1
len: 10

CDR3aa: AISERQLGDSPLH
v_gene: TRBV10-3
len: 13

CDR3aa: ASTDRGPNYGYT
v_gene: TRBV19
len: 12

CDR3aa: ATSDSGQGSAEAF
v_gene: TRBV24-1
len: 13

CDR3aa: ASSLDRGLIGELF
v_gene: TRBV27
len: 13

CDR3aa: ASRGTGGSTEAF
v_gene: TRBV2
len: 12

CDR3aa: ASSPDRGSNIQY
v_gene: TRBV10-1
len: 12

CDR3aa: ASRQAGQEQF
v_gene: TRBV2
len: 10

CDR3aa: ASRRDLNYGYT
v_gene: TRBV2
len: 11